This record looks at one T cell receptor beta chain sequence and its context. Its specificity is unknown. A read error may account for a junction end that differs from germline. Unsorted bulk tissue of about 19-31 mg yielded co-extracted RNA and DNA. The source of the sample is a study of tumor-infiltrating lymphocytes in primary liver carcinoma. Overall study: Patients included men and women of 30 to 69 years.

Whole-study results and caveats: Only about 8-25% of top clones occurred in every one of the five tumor regions.

A primer in the constant region served to generate TCR beta cDNA from about 480 ng of total RNA. Slightly modified ARM-PCR, run as three nested multiplex PCR rounds, produced the TCR beta libraries. Rounds one and two of PCR, each of 10 cycles, were primed with TRBV1-TRBV30 forward primers and a C-beta reverse primer. Each CDR3 protein gets one entry after TCRdb re-called the multiplex PCR reads with MiXCR. The sample consists of about 43,000 distinct CDR3 sequences, over 70% of them appearing once. In germline, CDR1 is SGHKS, CDR2 YYEKEE (reference sequence). This CDR3 spans 13 amino acids. The sample comprised liver tumor tissue from sampling region 2. Stated subset: tumor region T2, inferior pole. The V gene is TRBV5-5, the J gene TRBJ2-5, with a possible D match to TRBD1 (6 bases). The sequence derives from a man aged 40-55 years with primary liver carcinoma and hepatitis B virus infection. This CDR3 reads CASSRGQQETQSF. The CDR3 bases are TGTGCCAGCAGCCGAGGACAGCAAGAGACCCAGAGCTTC. The variable domain in full, completed from reference TRBV5-5 and TRBJ2-5, reads DAGVTQSPTHLIKTRGQQVTLRCSPISGHKSVSWYQQVLGQGPQFIFQYYEKEERGRGNFPDRFSARQFPNYSSELNVNALLLGDSALYLCASSRGQQETQSFGPGTRLLVL.